This record looks at one T cell receptor (beta chain) sequence and its context. The antigen is unknown. TCRdb keeps only in-frame clones here, not all; method: immunoSEQ multiplex PCR. The sample records some 250,000 clones, 85% to 90% being singletons. The data are from a study of cytomegalovirus exposure and HLA in healthy donors. As for the study in general: The same platform was used for the roughly 110 validation repertoires as for the approximately 610 first-cohort repertoires, as reported in a later analysis. The study's findings and limits: The classifier, whose performance was assessed in both the original and validation cohorts, reportedly diagnosed cytomegalovirus status with high specificity and sensitivity. The study put 150 to 200 TCR beta chains on its list as cytomegalovirus-associated. Most TCR sequences showed up rarely, but some public TCRs showed up in many donors.

The source material was PBMCs. The receptor was derived from a woman aged 18-29 years in good health and CMV-seronegative.

The CDR3 here is CASSRTTGVTGNTIYF. The CDR3 bases are TGTGCCAGCAGCCGGACGACAGGGGTAACTGGAAACACCATATATTTT. The chain employs TRBV5-6 and TRBJ1-3; TRBD1 matches at 8 bases. The germline CDR1 and CDR2 sequences are SGHDT and YYEEEE. V shed 4 bases, J shed 2 bases, and the junction held 8 bases outside the gene matches. CDR3 length: 16 residues. The variable domain in full, completed from reference TRBV5-6 and TRBJ1-3, reads DAGVTQSPTHLIKTRGQQVTLRCSPKSGHDTVSWYQQALGQGPQFIFQYYEEEERQRGNFPDRFSGHQFPNYSSELNVNALLLGDSALYLCASSRTTGVTGNTIYFGEGSWLTVV.